This is a list of T cell receptor beta chains from one sample in a study of blood T cell repertoires in COVID-19. Here immunoSEQ multiplex PCR was the method, and the copy in TCRdb shows in-frame clones only, minus some. The table has roughly 39,000 clones, about 94% seen once; the top ten hold roughly 4%. The sample comprised peripheral blood. Receptors were obtained from a human donor with active COVID-19. The donor label of this sample is uncertain. CDR3s include the opening cysteine and the closing phenylalanine or tryptophan. The D gene is left open where the match is weak. Where a row states a size, it is once, few, many or the class of an expanded clone; other rows omit it.

>.|TRBV11-2|TRBJ2-7|.
CASSVGLPYEQYF
TGTGCCAGCAGCGTGGGACTGCCCTACGAGCAGTACTTC
>.|TRBV19|TRBJ1-2|TRBD1
CASSSPTGGRGYTF
TGTGCCAGTAGTTCACCTACAGGGGGCCGCGGCTACACCTTC
>.|TRBV21-1|TRBJ2-7|.
CASSKVEAGYEQYF
TGTGCCAGCAGCAAAGTCGAGGCGGGATACGAGCAGTACTTC
>.|TRBV6-5|TRBJ1-6|.
CASSSDSNNSPLHF
TGTGCCAGCAGTTCGGACAGTAACAATTCACCCCTCCACTTT
>.|TRBV4-1|TRBJ2-3|TRBD1
CASSRDRGSDTQYF
TGCGCCAGCAGCCGGGACAGGGGTTCAGATACGCAGTATTTT
>few|TRBV5-1|TRBJ2-3|TRBD1
CASSSGQGGTDTQYF
TGCGCCAGCAGCTCGGGACAGGGAGGCACAGATACGCAGTATTTT
>once|TRBV6-1|TRBJ2-3|TRBD1
CASSGLTGGSGDTQYF
TGTGCCAGCAGTGGTCTGACAGGGGGTTCAGGGGATACGCAGTATTTT
>.|TRBV19|TRBJ2-7|TRBD2
CATSGTSGYEQYF
TGTGCCACCTCCGGGACTAGCGGCTACGAGCAGTACTTC
>once|TRBV6-1|TRBJ2-7|.
CASSEALGRGERREQYF
TGTGCCAGCAGTGAAGCACTCGGTAGGGGCGAACGTCGGGAGCAGTACTTC
>.|TRBV6-4|TRBJ2-1|.
CASSEVGSYGEQFF
TGTGCCAGCAGTGAGGTCGGGAGTTATGGTGAGCAGTTCTTC
>.|TRBV28|TRBJ2-3|TRBD2
CASSSTSASTDTQYF
TGTGCCAGCAGTTCCACTAGCGCAAGCACAGATACGCAGTATTTT
>.|TRBV5-1|TRBJ1-6|TRBD1
CASSFGDRVQNSPLHF
TGCGCCAGCAGCTTTGGGGACAGGGTCCAAAATTCACCCCTCCACTTT
>.|TRBV19|TRBJ2-3|.
CASSGAGRNTQYF
TGTGCCAGTAGTGGGGCAGGCCGAAATACGCAGTATTTT
>.|TRBV27|TRBJ2-7|TRBD2
CASSVTLSGGYDEQYF
TGTGCCAGCAGTGTGACACTTAGCGGGGGGTACGACGAGCAGTACTTC
>few|TRBV7-8|TRBJ2-2|TRBD1
CASSAPGQANTGELFF
TGTGCCAGCAGCGCACCGGGACAGGCAAACACCGGGGAGCTGTTTTTT
>.|TRBV28|TRBJ1-2|.
CASRPTNYGYTF
TGTGCCAGCAGACCAACAAACTATGGCTACACCTTC
>.|TRBV24-1|TRBJ2-3|TRBD2
CATSDASGITDTQYF
TGTGCCACCAGTGATGCTAGCGGGATTACAGATACGCAGTATTTT
>.|TRBV12-3/TRBV12-4|TRBJ1-6|.
CASSLGSYSPLHF
TGTGCCAGCAGTCTCGGGTCATATTCACCCCTCCACTTT
>.|TRBV28|TRBJ1-2|.
CASSGPLGGYTF
TGTGCCAGCAGTGGGCCCCTTGGGGGCTACACCTTC
>.|TRBV9|TRBJ2-7|.
CASSQDNGGNEQYF
TGTGCCAGCAGCCAAGACAATGGAGGTAACGAGCAGTACTTC
>few|TRBV7-9|TRBJ2-7|.
CASSGEGRYEQYF
TGTGCCAGCAGCGGAGAGGGGAGGTACGAGCAGTACTTC
>.|TRBV27|TRBJ1-5|.
CASSLIGQPQHF
TGTGCCAGCAGTTTAATTGGCCAGCCCCAGCATTTT
>.|TRBV5-4|TRBJ2-1|TRBD2
CASSLLTSDNEQFF
TGTGCCAGCAGCTTGTTGACTAGCGACAATGAGCAGTTCTTC
>.|TRBV27|TRBJ1-2|.
CASSFMTGYGYTF
TGTGCCAGCAGTTTTATGACGGGCTATGGCTACACCTTC
>.|TRBV28|TRBJ1-4|.
CASRRGGNEKLFF
TGTGCCAGCCGACGGGGAGGTAATGAAAAACTGTTTTTT
>.|TRBV19|TRBJ2-4|.
CASRPDSPLKKNIQYF
TGTGCCAGCCGACCTGACAGTCCTCTTAAAAAAAACATTCAGTACTTC
>.|TRBV20-1|TRBJ2-7|.
CSAGQSYEQYF
TGCAGTGCAGGACAGTCCTACGAGCAGTACTTC
>.|TRBV5-1|TRBJ2-7|.
CASSLDIASYEQYF
TGCGCCAGCAGCTTGGACATCGCCAGCTACGAGCAGTACTTC
>.|TRBV27|TRBJ2-3|.
CASSLFSTDTQYF
TGTGCCAGCAGTTTATTCTCGACAGATACGCAGTATTTT
>once|TRBV28|TRBJ2-2|.
CASSFSRVARELFF
TGTGCCAGCAGTTTCAGCAGGGTAGCCCGGGAGCTGTTTTTT
>few|TRBV6-1|TRBJ2-7|TRBD1
CASSEAWTGALF
TGTGCCAGCAGTGAAGCGTGGACAGGGGCGTTATTC
>.|TRBV19|TRBJ2-3|TRBD2
CASSILVTSSTDTQYF
TGTGCCAGTAGTATTTTAGTGACTAGCAGCACAGATACGCAGTATTTT
>.|TRBV3-1/TRBV3-2|TRBJ1-2|.
CASSQRQNYGYTF
TGTGCCAGCAGCCAAAGACAGAACTATGGCTACACCTTC
>.|TRBV6-2/TRBV6-3|TRBJ2-3|TRBD2
CASSYKAGGPSDTQYF
TGTGCCAGCAGTTACAAGGCGGGAGGGCCCTCAGATACGCAGTATTTT
>.|TRBV7-6|TRBJ2-3|TRBD2
CASSKLTSGRGTTDTQYF
TGTGCCAGCAGCAAGCTCACTAGCGGGAGGGGGACCACAGATACGCAGTATTTT
>.|TRBV28|TRBJ1-1|.
CASRVPGVTENTEAFF
TGTGCCAGCAGGGTCCCCGGGGTGACGGAGAACACTGAAGCTTTCTTT
>.|TRBV6-5|TRBJ1-1|TRBD1
CASSQGTGWDTEAFF
TGTGCCAGCAGCCAAGGGACAGGCTGGGACACTGAAGCTTTCTTT
>.|TRBV7-8|TRBJ1-2|.
CASSFPGINYGYTF
TGTGCCAGCAGCTTCCCAGGGATTAACTATGGCTACACCTTC
>.|TRBV6-7|TRBJ2-5|.
CASSYGQGFQETQYF
TGTGCCAGCAGTTACGGGCAAGGATTCCAAGAGACCCAGTACTTC
>.|TRBV4-1|TRBJ1-5|TRBD1
CASSQVDRGSGSNQPQHF
TGCGCCAGCAGCCAAGTAGACAGGGGGTCAGGTAGCAATCAGCCCCAGCATTTT
>.|TRBV7-8|TRBJ1-1|TRBD1
CASSIPGQGTAEAFF
TGTGCCAGCAGCATACCGGGACAGGGGACCGCTGAAGCTTTCTTT
>.|TRBV5-4|TRBJ1-4|TRBD1
CASSGRQGLNEKLFF
TGTGCCAGCAGCGGCCGACAGGGCCTTAATGAAAAACTGTTTTTT
>.|TRBV29-1|TRBJ2-7|TRBD1
CSVEGDRGSSYEQYF
TGCAGCGTTGAAGGGGACAGGGGGAGCTCCTACGAGCAGTACTTC
>.|TRBV5-1|TRBJ2-7|TRBD2
CASSPVASGSYEQYF
TGCGCCAGCAGCCCTGTCGCTAGCGGCTCATACGAGCAGTACTTC
>once|TRBV20-1|TRBJ1-5|.
CSASGRDITGPRPDQPQHF
TGCAGTGCTAGTGGCCGCGACATTACAGGGCCCCGGCCAGATCAGCCCCAGCATTTT
>.|TRBV6-5|TRBJ1-6|TRBD1
CASSYLGTGGSPLHF
TGTGCCAGCAGTTACTTAGGGACAGGGGGGTCACCCCTCCACTTT
>.|TRBV11-3|TRBJ2-7|.
CASSTGRGTYEQYF
TGTGCCAGCAGCACGGGGCGGGGCACCTACGAGCAGTACTTC
>.|TRBV5-6|TRBJ1-2|TRBD1
CASSRTGSGYTF
TGTGCCAGCAGCCGGACAGGCTCTGGCTACACCTTC
>.|TRBV6-5|TRBJ2-3|.
CASRWTGTDTQYF
TGTGCCAGCAGGTGGACAGGCACAGATACGCAGTATTTT
>.|TRBV28|TRBJ1-5|.
CATSYQPQHF
TGTGCCACCTCTTATCAGCCCCAGCATTTT
>.|TRBV7-6|TRBJ2-3|TRBD2
CASSFRLADITDTQYF
TGTGCCAGCAGTTTTAGACTAGCGGATATCACAGATACGCAGTATTTT
>.|TRBV6-6|TRBJ1-2|TRBD1
CASNTGVGYGYTF
TGTGCCAGCAACACAGGGGTTGGCTATGGCTACACCTTC
>.|TRBV2|TRBJ2-2|TRBD1
CASSGQGARNGELFF
TGTGCCAGCAGTGGACAGGGGGCGCGTAACGGGGAGCTGTTTTTT
>.|TRBV7-9|TRBJ2-7|TRBD1
CASSPRGSGGLSSYEQYF
TGTGCCAGCAGCCCTAGAGGGTCAGGGGGCCTAAGCTCCTACGAGCAGTACTTC
>.|TRBV2|TRBJ1-4|.
CASSRGEKLFF
TGTGCCAGCAGTAGGGGAGAAAAACTGTTTTTT
>few|TRBV13|TRBJ1-3|.
CASSTRGATGNTIYF
TGTGCCAGCAGCACCCGGGGGGCAACTGGAAACACCATATATTTT
>.|TRBV7-9|TRBJ1-1|.
CASSPGLSEPEAFF
TGTGCCAGCAGCCCAGGGCTCTCCGAGCCTGAAGCTTTCTTT
>.|TRBV6-6|TRBJ1-2|.
CASSYSQGRYGYTF
TGTGCCAGCAGTTACTCACAGGGACGCTATGGCTACACCTTC
>.|TRBV7-8|TRBJ1-2|TRBD1
CASSPGQGAFGYGYTF
TGTGCCAGCAGCCCGGGACAGGGGGCTTTTGGCTATGGCTACACCTTC